This TCR beta chain comes out of a study of CD8 T cells in Susac syndrome. Random hexamers were used to reverse transcribe the RNA input (0.5 to 1 ug). TCRdb recomputed calls from the immunoSEQ multiplex PCR reads with MiXCR, one row per CDR3 protein. The sample has approximately 160,000 distinct CDR3 sequences; around 95% are singletons. V shed 2 bases and J 3 bases; nucleotides not matched to a gene: 7. The CDR3 consists of 16 residues. Germline V lookup: CDR1 KGHSH, CDR2 LQKENI. The V gene is TRBV18, the J gene TRBJ2-4; 7 bases are shared with TRBD2. The sequence derives from a human donor with Susac syndrome. Sequencing was done on a sample of CD4+ T cells from PBMCs. The CDR3 protein is CASSPTGGVVKNIQYF. The CDR3 bases are TGTGCCAGCTCACCAACGGGGGGTGTCGTCAAAAACATTCAGTACTTC.